These T cell receptor beta chains were read from a single sample in a study of T cells after posttransplantation cyclophosphamide. TCRdb's table, derived via immunoSEQ multiplex PCR, lists solely in-frame clones and lacks some. This table holds fewer than 45,000 clones, around 80% found once. The specimen was CD4+ T cells sorted from blood, collected around 2,000 days after a stem cell transplant with posttransplant cyclophosphamide. These receptors came from a female patient aged 40 to 55 who received an allogeneic stem cell transplant from a related donor, was CMV-positive, and had no GVHD. Some of these T cells may belong to the graft donor. The CDR3 runs from the conserved cysteine through the conserved F or W. The D gene is left open where the match is weak. The size field is filled for only some rows; it gives once, few, many or a size class.

D gene	clone size	V gene	J gene	CDR3 DNA	CDR3 protein
TRBD1	.	TRBV7-2	TRBJ2-7	TGTGCCAGCAGCTTAGGGGTAGGGACAGGGGTAAAGTACTTC	CASSLGVGTGVKYF
TRBD1	.	TRBV4-2	TRBJ1-2	TGTGCCAGCAGCCAAGAAGTGACAGGGGGCAGCGGCTACACCTTC	CASSQEVTGGSGYTF
TRBD1	few	TRBV5-8	TRBJ1-2	TGTGCCAGCAGCTACGGGACAGGGATGGGCTACACCTTC	CASSYGTGMGYTF
.	once	TRBV11-2	TRBJ2-5	TGTGCCAGCAGCCTGGGACTGCCAGAGACCCAGTACTTC	CASSLGLPETQYF
.	.	TRBV18	TRBJ1-1	TGTGCCAGCTCACCCTTGGACGGGATGAACACTGAAGCTTTCTTT	CASSPLDGMNTEAFF
.	.	TRBV28	TRBJ1-1	TGTGCCAGCAGAGAGACAGGACGGCGTGCTGAAGCTTTCTTT	CASRETGRRAEAFF
.	.	TRBV12-5	TRBJ2-1	TGTGCTAGTGGTTTGGGACAACAAGGTCGCTACAATGAGCAGTTCTTC	CASGLGQQGRYNEQFF
.	.	TRBV19	TRBJ2-2	TGTGCCAGTAGTATACGAGGGCTGAACACCGGGGAGCTGTTTTTT	CASSIRGLNTGELFF
TRBD1	few	TRBV7-2	TRBJ1-5	TGTGCCAGCACTCTAGGGACAGCCTATAGCAATCAGCCCCAGCATTTT	CASTLGTAYSNQPQHF
.	.	TRBV5-4	TRBJ2-7	TGTGCCAGCAGCTTGTTACTCTCGACAGTACGGGAGCAGTACTTC	CASSLLLSTVREQYF
TRBD1	.	TRBV2	TRBJ2-7	TGTGCCAGCACTCCCGGGACAGTGAGCTCCTACGAGCAGTACTTC	CASTPGTVSSYEQYF
.	once	TRBV11-2	TRBJ1-3	TGTGCCAGCAGCTTAGGCAGGTCTGGAAACACCATATATTTT	CASSLGRSGNTIYF
.	.	TRBV5-4	TRBJ1-2	TGTGCCAGCAGCTTACCGGGGGAAGGAGGCTACACCTTC	CASSLPGEGGYTF
TRBD1	.	TRBV9	TRBJ2-2	TGTGCCAGCAGGAAGACAGGGACGAACGGGGAGCTGTTTTTT	CASRKTGTNGELFF
TRBD1	.	TRBV28	TRBJ2-4	TGTGCCAGCAGGAGGACAGGTGCCAAAAACATTCAGTACTTC	CASRRTGAKNIQYF
.	medium-sized	TRBV7-2	TRBJ2-7	TGTGCCAGCAGCTTAAGGCGGGGGGACAGCTCCTACGAGCAGTACTTC	CASSLRRGDSSYEQYF
.	.	TRBV18	TRBJ1-1	TGTGCCAGCTCACCGAGACGACACGTTGGCAACACTGAAGCTTTCTTT	CASSPRRHVGNTEAFF
TRBD1	once	TRBV5-1	TRBJ1-1	TGCGCCAGCAGCATCAGGACAGGGGCGAACACTGAAGCTTTCTTT	CASSIRTGANTEAFF
.	few	TRBV20-1	TRBJ1-6	TGCAGTGCTCGGGTTAATTCACCCCTCCACTTT	CSARVNSPLHF
.	.	TRBV7-8	TRBJ2-3	TGTGCCAGCAGCTCACAAGATACGCAGTATTTT	CASSSQDTQYF
TRBD1	.	TRBV9	TRBJ2-2	TGTGCCAGCAGCGCCCCTAGGACAGGGAACACCGGGGAGCTGTTTTTT	CASSAPRTGNTGELFF
.	.	TRBV7-2	TRBJ1-2	TGTGCCAGCAGCTTAGGGCAGAACTATGGCTACACCTTC	CASSLGQNYGYTF
.	.	TRBV7-3	TRBJ1-2	TGTGCCAGCAGCTTAATGGCAGGATATGGCTACACCTTC	CASSLMAGYGYTF